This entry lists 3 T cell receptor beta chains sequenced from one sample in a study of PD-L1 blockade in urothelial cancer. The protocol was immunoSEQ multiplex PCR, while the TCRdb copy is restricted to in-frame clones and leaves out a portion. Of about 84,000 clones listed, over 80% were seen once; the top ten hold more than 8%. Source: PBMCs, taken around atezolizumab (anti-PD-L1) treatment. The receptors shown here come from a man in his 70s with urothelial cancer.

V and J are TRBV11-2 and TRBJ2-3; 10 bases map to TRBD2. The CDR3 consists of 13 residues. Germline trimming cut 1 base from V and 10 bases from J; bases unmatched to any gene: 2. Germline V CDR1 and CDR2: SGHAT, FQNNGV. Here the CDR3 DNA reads TGTGCCAGCAGCTTAGTGGGACTAGCGTCGCAGTATTTT. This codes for CASSLVGLASQYF.

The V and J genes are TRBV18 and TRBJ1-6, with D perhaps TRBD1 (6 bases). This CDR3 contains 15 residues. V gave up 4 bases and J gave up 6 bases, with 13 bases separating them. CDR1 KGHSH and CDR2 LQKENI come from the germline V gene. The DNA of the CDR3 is TGTGCCAGCTCACGGACAGATAACCCTAATTCACCCCTCCACTTT. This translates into CASSRTDNPNSPLHF.

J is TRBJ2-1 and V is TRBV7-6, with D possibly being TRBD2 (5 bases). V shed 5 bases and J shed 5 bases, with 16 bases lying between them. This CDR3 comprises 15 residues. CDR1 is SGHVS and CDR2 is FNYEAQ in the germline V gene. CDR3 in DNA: TGTGCCAGCAGCGCGGTGGGCGGGCAAAACAATGAGCAGTTCTTC. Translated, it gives CASSAVGGQNNEQFF. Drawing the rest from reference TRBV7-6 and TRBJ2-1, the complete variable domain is GAGVSQSPRYKVTKRGQDVALRCDPISGHVSLYWYRQALGQGPEFLTYFNYEAQQDKSGLPNDRFSAERPEGSISTLTIQRTEQRDSAMYRCASSAVGGQNNEQFFGPGTRLTVL.